This TCR beta chain was captured in a study of T cell responses to AZD1222 COVID-19 vaccine. Losses at the gene ends were 1 base for V and 4 bases for J; bases not matched to a gene: 7. This CDR3 has 16 residues. The germline V gene encodes CDR1 SGHRS and CDR2 YFSETQ. The repertoire was sequenced with immunoSEQ multiplex PCR; TCRdb's copy has only in-frame clones and lacks some. The sample includes under 150,000 clones, just over 90% of them seen just once. The sample was peripheral blood, taken on day 0 of AZD1222 vaccination. The TCR originated in an adult in good health. The chain joins TRBV5-1 to TRBJ1-5; 8 bases line up with TRBD1. The CDR3 DNA reads as TGCGCCAGCAGCTTGTTGCCAGGGGGCGTGAATCAGCCCCAGCATTTT. It translates to CASSLLPGGVNQPQHF.